Each of the 9 T cell receptor beta chains below was sequenced from the same sample in a study of blood T cell repertoires in COVID-19. The repertoire was sequenced with immunoSEQ multiplex PCR; TCRdb's copy has only in-frame clones and lacks some. The table lists approximately 190,000 clones, roughly 81% of them singletons. The sample taken for sequencing was peripheral blood. The receptors shown here come from a woman aged 70-85 years with active or convalescent COVID-19.

The chain recombines TRBV7-3 with TRBJ2-3; TRBD1 is a possible D gene (5 bases). CDR3 length equals 16 residues. V lost 2 bases and J 2 bases, leaving 14 bases between the germline ends. Germline V gives CDR1 SGHTA, CDR2 FQGTGA. CDR3 in amino acids: CASSLWAGRPTDTQYF. CDR3 nucleotide sequence: TGTGCCAGCAGCTTATGGGCAGGGCGACCCACAGATACGCAGTATTTT.

J is TRBJ2-7 and V is TRBV3-1 (or the pseudogene TRBV3-2); 7 nucleotides line up with TRBD2. V trimming: 3 bases; J trimming: 0 bases; junction bases outside the gene matches: 11. This CDR3 has 17 amino acids. Germline V gene lookup returns CDR1 LGHDT and CDR2 YNNKEL (reference sequence). CDR3 protein: CASSHLSGGAYSYEQYF. The CDR3 DNA sequence: TGTGCCAGCAGCCATCTCTCGGGGGGAGCCTACTCCTACGAGCAGTACTTC.

The chain combines TRBV20-1 with TRBJ2-7; D is unresolved. The V and J ends lost 5 bases and 2 bases respectively, with 7 bases between them. The CDR3 is 11 residues long. The V gene's germline CDR1 is DFQATT and CDR2 SNEGSKA (reference sequence). The CDR3 spells CSAARAYEQYF. DNA for the CDR3: TGCAGTGCTGCCCGGGCCTACGAGCAGTACTTC.

This clone was picked up a small number of times. The chain is built from TRBV4-1 and TRBJ2-3, with 11 bases aligning to TRBD1. With 0 bases clipped from V and 2 bases from J, the junction kept 4 bases outside the gene matches. Looked up from germline, CDR1 is MGHRA and CDR2 is YSYEKL. The CDR3 is made up of 17 amino acids. CDR3 nucleotide sequence: TGCGCCAGCAGCCAAGAAAGGACAGGGGGCTCCACAGATACGCAGTATTTT. It encodes CASSQERTGGSTDTQYF.

V is TRBV7-6 and J is TRBJ1-6; D remains ambiguous. V lost 5 bases and J 8 bases, leaving 10 bases between the germline ends. Germline assignment: CDR1 SGHVS and CDR2 FNYEAQ. The CDR3 is 13 amino acids. The DNA for the CDR3 is TGTGCCAGCAGCCCCAGGTGGGATTCACCCCTCCACTTT. Amino acids: CASSPRWDSPLHF.

The chain couples TRBV2 to TRBJ1-2, with 8 positions matching TRBD1. The CDR3 is 13 residues long. The ends lost 3 bases at V and 6 bases at J; junction bases unmatched: 3. Germline-derived CDR1 and CDR2 are SNHLY and FYNNEI. In DNA form, the CDR3 reads TGTGCCAGCAGTGACCAGGGACAGGATGGCTACACCTTC. This encodes CASSDQGQDGYTF.

This chain connects TRBV5-1 to TRBJ1-2; D might be TRBD1 (5 bases). The length of the CDR3 is 13 residues. The germline V and J ends were trimmed by 1 base and 4 bases, with 8 bases remaining between them. Per the germline V gene, CDR1 is SGHRS and CDR2 is YFSETQ. In nucleotides, the CDR3 is TGCGCCAGCAGCTTGCACCAGGGCTATGGCTACACCTTC. Residues: CASSLHQGYGYTF.

The chain carries TRBV5-1 and TRBJ1-6; 10 bases map to TRBD1. The CDR3 totals 16 residues. CDR1 is SGHRS, CDR2 YFSETQ, per germline. V trimming: 0 bases; J trimming: 10 bases; junction bases outside the gene matches: 7. Here the CDR3 DNA reads TGCGCCAGCAGCTTGGCGGGTGACAGGGGGCTCTCACCCCTCCACTTT. It encodes CASSLAGDRGLSPLHF. Complete variable domain (other parts from reference TRBV5-1 and TRBJ1-6): KAGVTQTPRYLIKTRGQQVTLSCSPISGHRSVSWYQQTPGQGLQFLFEYFSETQRNKGNFPGRFSGRQFSNSRSEMNVSTLELGDSALYLCASSLAGDRGLSPLHFGNGTRLTVT.

V and J are TRBV12-3 or TRBV12-4 and TRBJ1-1; D is perhaps TRBD1 (5 bases). This CDR3 comprises 13 residues. With 0 bases removed from V and 6 bases from J, the gap between germline ends came to 8 bases. CDR3 protein: CASSLAGVSEAFF. The DNA of the CDR3 is TGTGCCAGCAGTTTAGCAGGGGTTTCTGAAGCTTTCTTT.